A selection of T cell receptor beta chains follows, all from one sample in a study of shared clonotypes between healthy human individuals. Assay used: immunoSEQ multiplex PCR; TCRdb lists only in-frame clones, some missing. The top ten clones hold more than 1.5% of a sample with approximately 2,200,000 clones, 85% to 95% of them seen once. What was sequenced was naive CD8+ T cells from PBMCs. Receptors were obtained from a man younger than 35 in good health. Some clones in this sample may be carry-over from other donors' samples. Both conserved end residues are part of each CDR3. D genes are given only for firm matches. The size entry is marked missing in some rows and otherwise reads once, few, many or a size class.

>-|TRBD1|TRBV30|TRBJ1-1
CAWGTTGTEAFF
TGTGCCTGGGGGACGACAGGGACTGAAGCTTTCTTT
>-|-|TRBV10-3|TRBJ2-2
CAISESSVTGELFF
TGTGCCATCAGTGAGTCCTCGGTAACCGGGGAGCTGTTTTTT
>once|TRBD2|TRBV12-5|TRBJ2-1
CASGLWGGTERHGEQFF
TGTGCTAGTGGTTTGTGGGGAGGGACGGAGAGACATGGTGAGCAGTTCTTC
>once|-|TRBV4-1|TRBJ1-1
CASSQRNAGSNTEAFF
TGCGCCAGCAGCCAAAGAAACGCAGGGTCGAACACTGAAGCTTTCTTT
>-|TRBD2|TRBV6-1|TRBJ2-5
CASESGRVETQYF
TGTGCCAGCGAGAGCGGGAGGGTGGAGACCCAGTACTTC
>-|TRBD1|TRBV7-2|TRBJ1-1
CASSLAAPSQGKKTEAFF
TGTGCCAGCAGCTTAGCCGCCCCATCACAGGGGAAGAAGACTGAAGCTTTCTTT
>once|TRBD1|TRBV27|TRBJ1-2
CASKWTGMSTNYGYTF
TGTGCCAGCAAATGGACAGGGATGTCCACTAACTATGGCTACACCTTC
>-|-|TRBV7-3|TRBJ1-2
CASSSTPAGQVGYTF
TGTGCCAGCAGCTCGACACCGGCCGGGCAGGTTGGCTACACCTTC
>-|-|TRBV7-9|TRBJ1-4
CASSLGPVNRVREEKLFF
TGTGCCAGCAGCTTAGGCCCCGTAAACAGGGTACGGGAGGAAAAACTGTTTTTT
>-|TRBD1|TRBV6-4|TRBJ2-5
CASSATQGAKTQYF
TGTGCCAGCAGTGCGACACAGGGGGCGAAGACCCAGTACTTC
>once|-|TRBV6-6|TRBJ1-5
CASSPSGGGFQPQHF
TGTGCCAGCAGTCCCTCGGGGGGCGGGTTTCAGCCCCAGCATTTT
>-|-|TRBV14|TRBJ1-5
CASSQVEGGTQYSNQPQHF
TGTGCCAGCAGCCAAGTTGAAGGGGGGACCCAATATAGCAATCAGCCCCAGCATTTT
>-|-|TRBV10-3|TRBJ2-1
CAISDDGDEQFF
TGTGCCATCAGTGATGATGGCGATGAGCAGTTCTTC
>-|-|TRBV28|TRBJ2-5
CACCGYKETQYF
TGTGCATGTTGCGGATATAAAGAGACCCAGTACTTC
>-|-|TRBV10-3|TRBJ1-1
CAISESGENDRGVRAFF
TGTGCCATCAGTGAGTCGGGAGAAAACGATAGGGGAGTCCGGGCTTTCTTT
>-|-|TRBV28|TRBJ2-2
CASSLHGSLGLFF
TGTGCCAGCAGTTTGCACGGGTCACTAGGGCTGTTTTTT
>-|-|TRBV7-9|TRBJ1-1
CASRRAATEAFF
TGTGCCAGCAGAAGGGCGGCCACTGAAGCTTTCTTT
>-|TRBD2|TRBV13|TRBJ2-1
CASPGLAGEREQFF
TGTGCCAGCCCAGGACTAGCGGGAGAGCGAGAGCAGTTCTTC
>few|TRBD2|TRBV28|TRBJ2-7
CASSLFPGGEQYF
TGTGCCAGCAGTTTATTCCCGGGAGGCGAGCAGTACTTC
>-|-|TRBV6-4|TRBJ2-1
CASGLGNEQFF
TGTGCCAGCGGCTTAGGCAATGAGCAGTTCTTC
>-|-|TRBV6-4|TRBJ1-4
CASRGDGEKLFF
TGTGCCAGCAGGGGAGACGGTGAAAAACTGTTTTTT
>-|-|TRBV27|TRBJ1-2
CASSLGQGNYGYTF
TGTGCCAGCAGTTTAGGCCAGGGTAACTATGGCTACACCTTC
>-|TRBD2|TRBV6-5|TRBJ2-1
CASSLQAGGYNEQFF
TGTGCCAGCAGTTTACAAGCGGGAGGTTACAATGAGCAGTTCTTC
>-|-|TRBV27|TRBJ2-3
CASSFYRPSTDTQYF
TGTGCCAGCAGTTTTTACAGACCTAGCACAGATACGCAGTATTTT
>-|-|TRBV5-4|TRBJ2-3
CASRSLTDTQYF
TGTGCCAGCAGGTCCCTCACAGATACGCAGTATTTT
>-|TRBD2|TRBV19|TRBJ2-1
CASSSGRASYNEQFF
TGTGCCAGTTCTAGCGGGAGGGCCTCCTACAATGAGCAGTTCTTC
>-|-|TRBV7-3|TRBJ2-7
CASSLASSYEQYF
TGTGCCAGCAGCTTGGCCAGCTCCTACGAGCAGTACTTC
>-|TRBD1|TRBV29-1|TRBJ2-7
CSVEVRDRLTYEQYF
TGCAGCGTTGAAGTCAGGGACAGGCTTACCTACGAGCAGTACTTC
>once|-|TRBV7-9|TRBJ2-1
CASSSKGWEQFF
TGTGCCAGCAGCTCCAAGGGTTGGGAGCAGTTCTTC
>-|TRBD1|TRBV7-9|TRBJ1-1
CASSWDRDTEAFF
TGTGCCAGCAGCTGGGACAGGGACACTGAAGCTTTCTTT
>-|TRBD2|TRBV7-9|TRBJ2-7
CASSFGWGGVLGNEQYF
TGTGCCAGCAGCTTCGGATGGGGGGGAGTCCTTGGCAACGAGCAGTACTTC
>-|-|TRBV28|TRBJ1-5
CASSLFMESGQPQHF
TGTGCCAGCAGTTTATTCATGGAAAGTGGGCAGCCCCAGCATTTT
>-|-|TRBV12-5|TRBJ1-1
CASGLSLGAEAFF
TGTGCTAGTGGTTTGTCATTGGGGGCTGAAGCTTTCTTT
>-|-|TRBV4-2|TRBJ1-1
CASSQGGSGTEAFF
TGTGCCAGCAGCCAAGGGGGTAGTGGGACTGAAGCTTTCTTT
>-|-|TRBV6-5|TRBJ1-2
CASGPGTYTIGYTF
TGTGCCAGCGGCCCCGGGACATATACGATCGGCTACACCTTC
>once|-|TRBV2|TRBJ2-1
CASSGFRSSVSSYNEQFF
TGTGCCAGCAGTGGATTCCGCTCTAGCGTAAGCTCCTACAATGAGCAGTTCTTC
>-|TRBD2|TRBV5-1|TRBJ2-7
CASSLGVGGRSYEQYF
TGCGCCAGCAGCTTGGGTGTGGGCGGGAGATCCTACGAGCAGTACTTC
>-|-|TRBV19|TRBJ2-3
CASSIGTAGDTQYF
TGTGCCAGTAGTATCGGGACGGCTGGGGATACGCAGTATTTT
>-|-|TRBV27|TRBJ2-3
CASSPLTATDTQYF
TGTGCCAGCAGCCCCCTAACAGCCACAGATACGCAGTATTTT
>-|-|TRBV7-9|TRBJ1-1
CASSLSGGQWTEAFF
TGTGCCAGCAGCTTATCGGGCGGACAGTGGACTGAAGCTTTCTTT
>-|-|TRBV11-2|TRBJ2-2
CASSSGLSNTGELFF
TGTGCCAGCAGCTCGGGACTTTCGAACACCGGGGAGCTGTTTTTT
>-|-|TRBV28|TRBJ2-1
CASSLGVGTYNEQFF
TGTGCCAGCAGTTTAGGGGTTGGTACCTACAATGAGCAGTTCTTC
>-|TRBD1|TRBV7-8|TRBJ1-5
CASSDAGGGQPQHF
TGTGCCAGCAGCGACGCAGGGGGCGGGCAGCCCCAGCATTTT
>-|TRBD1|TRBV7-6|TRBJ1-1
CASSLGTGETEAFF
TGTGCCAGCAGCTTAGGGACAGGGGAAACTGAAGCTTTCTTT
>-|-|TRBV7-6|TRBJ2-5
CASSLLSAPKETQYF
TGTGCCAGCAGCTTACTTTCTGCCCCGAAGGAGACCCAGTACTTC
>-|-|TRBV28|TRBJ2-3
CASRGGGQLVDTQYF
TGTGCCAGCAGGGGGGGTGGGCAGTTGGTAGATACGCAGTATTTT
>-|-|TRBV27|TRBJ1-1
CASSHLWGNTEAFF
TGTGCCAGCAGTCACTTATGGGGGAACACTGAAGCTTTCTTT
>once|-|TRBV12-5|TRBJ2-7
CASGLVGAGSYEQYF
TGTGCTAGTGGTTTGGTCGGGGCAGGGAGCTACGAGCAGTACTTC
>once|TRBD1|TRBV7-9|TRBJ1-2
CASSSPSPGTANYGYTF
TGTGCCAGCAGCTCTCCCTCGCCCGGGACAGCGAACTATGGCTACACCTTC